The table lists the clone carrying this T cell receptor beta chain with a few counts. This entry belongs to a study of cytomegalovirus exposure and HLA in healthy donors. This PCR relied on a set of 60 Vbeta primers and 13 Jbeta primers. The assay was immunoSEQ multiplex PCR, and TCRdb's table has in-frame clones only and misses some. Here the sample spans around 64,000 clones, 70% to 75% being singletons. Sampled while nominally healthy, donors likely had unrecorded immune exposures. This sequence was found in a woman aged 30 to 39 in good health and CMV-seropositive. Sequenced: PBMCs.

CDR3 in amino acids: CASRQGNKQPQHF. The CDR3, as DNA: TGTGCCAGCAGACAGGGGAACAAGCAGCCCCAGCATTTT. V and J are TRBV28 and TRBJ1-5, with TRBD1 matching over 7 bases. J lost 7 bases, V lost 6 bases, and 6 bases had no gene match. Germline CDR1 and CDR2: MDHEN and SYDVKM. This CDR3 spans 13 amino acids.